These 8 T cell receptor beta chains came from one sample sequenced in a study of regulatory T cells in long-lasting Graves disease. Sequencing libraries for TCR beta were prepared with iRepertoire HTBI primers and Arm-PCR of CDR3 regions. TCRdb analysed the multiplex PCR reads with MiXCR anew, one entry per CDR3 protein. Of some 440,000 distinct CDR3 sequences in the sample, less than 25% were seen once. Time point in this sample: persistent/refractory GD, antithyroid drugs over 5 years with positive TRAb. Generation of the TCR library employed RNA extracted from PBMCs. The source material was peripheral blood mononuclear cells (PBMCs), sampled when the disease was refractory, from a patient treated with antithyroid drugs. These TCRs come from a female donor with Graves disease.

In its sample, this clonotype was seen many times. The chain carries TRBV6-1 and TRBJ2-7; no clear D. The V end lost 5 bases, the J end lost 6 bases, and 11 bases lay between the germline ends. The germline CDR1 and CDR2 sequences are MNHNS and SASEGT. This CDR3 spans 12 amino acids. The CDR3 region is CASSPPGGEQYF. The CDR3 nucleotides read TGTGCCAGCAGTCCTCCCGGCGGCGAGCAGTACTTC.

This clonotype was detected a few times. This chain connects TRBV29-1 to TRBJ2-5, with D uncertain. The CDR3 spans 11 residues. CDR1 and CDR2 (germline): SQVTM, ANQGSEA. V was cut by 5 bases and J by 4 bases, with 8 bases left in between. The CDR3 is CSVFGRETQYF. In nucleotides, the CDR3 is TGCAGCGTTTTTGGAAGAGAGACCCAGTACTTC.

There are a few counts of this clonotype. The chain employs TRBV15 and TRBJ2-3; no clear D. The CDR3 covers 13 residues. V was clipped by 5 bases and J by 4 bases, with 10 bases between them. CDR1 is LNHNV and CDR2 is YYDKDF in the germline V gene (reference sequence). CDR3 residues: CATSRRSPDTQYF. The CDR3 DNA reads TGTGCCACCAGCCGAAGGTCCCCAGATACGCAGTATTTT.

This clonotype was seen a few times. J is TRBJ1-1 and V is TRBV20-1; D not certain. The CDR3 covers 13 residues. V gave up 3 bases and J gave up 1 base, with 9 bases separating them. Germline CDR1 and CDR2: DFQATT and SNEGSKA (reference sequence). The CDR3 DNA reads TGCAGTGCTAGGGGTCAGGAGAACACTGAAGCTTTCTTT. It codes for CSARGQENTEAFF.

Concerning this clonotype itself: One base away lies a much larger clone, so this may be a sequencing read error. The CDR3 sequence is CASRFPLGGGPNEKLVF. CDR3 coding DNA: TGTGCCAGCAGATTCCCCCTGGGGGGCGGACCTAATGAAAAACTGGTTTTT. This chain connects TRBV6-8 to TRBJ1-4, with TRBD1 as a possible D gene (6 bases). Germline CDR1 reads MNHGY; CDR2 reads SAAAGT. CDR3 length: 17 amino acids.

This clonotype was counted ten times or more. The genes are TRBV11-2 and TRBJ2-6; the match to TRBD2 covers 7 bases. The CDR3 runs to 18 residues. Germline values: CDR1 SGHAT, CDR2 FQNNGV. V lost 7 bases to trimming and J lost 0 bases; unmatched junction nucleotides: 12. CDR3 nucleotide sequence: TGTGCCAGCACCAGAGGGGAGGGCCATACCTCTGGGGCCAACGTCCTGACTTTC. This codes for CASTRGEGHTSGANVLTF.

This clonotype was seen a handful of times. This rearrangement joins TRBV10-3 to TRBJ2-5; 10 bases align to TRBD1. CDR1 is ENHRY and CDR2 is SYGVKD in the germline V gene. This CDR3 region has 16 residues. V shed 6 bases, J shed 5 bases, and the junction held 12 bases outside the gene matches. CDR3 in DNA: TGTGCCATCAGCGTCACCGGGACAGGGGTATCGGAGACCCAGTACTTC. Translating it yields CAISVTGTGVSETQYF.

At least ten counts were recorded for this clonotype. This sequence joins TRBV29-1 and TRBJ2-5, with D maybe TRBD2 (6 bases). The CDR3 sequence is 14 residues long. In germline, CDR1 is SQVTM, CDR2 ANQGSEA. Trimming took 2 bases from V and 2 from J, leaving 12 bases between them. Here the CDR3 DNA reads TGCAGCGTTGAAAGGACTATGCGACAAGAGACCCAGTACTTC. Protein: CSVERTMRQETQYF.